This T cell receptor beta chain was captured by sequencing in a study of T cell responses to AZD1222 COVID-19 vaccine. Study-wide results and limits: Repertoire sampling happened only post peak T cell response. Only five or six individuals given AZD1222 were seropositive at baseline. The donor group comprised mostly white British people and more females; the analysis possibly underestimated clonal diversity. Spike-specific TCR repertoires showed rising breadth and depth after two AZD1222 doses.

A word on this clone: Its specificity is unknown.

Germline CDR1 is GTSNPN and CDR2 is SVGIG (reference sequence). V shed 7 bases and J shed 2 bases, with 14 bases lying between them. This CDR3 is built from 13 residues. Here immunoSEQ multiplex PCR was the method, and the copy in TCRdb shows in-frame clones only, minus some. Of roughly 150,000 clones detected, 85% to 95% appear once; the ten largest clones hold about 5%. The TCR comes from an adult in good health. This chain joins TRBV30 and TRBJ2-5, with D perhaps TRBD2 (6 bases). This specimen consisted of peripheral blood, obtained on day 0 of AZD1222 vaccination. The CDR3, as DNA: TGTGCCTCTACGGGACTGGGACAAGAGACCCAGTACTTC. Amino acids: CASTGLGQETQYF.